This passage covers 2 T cell receptor beta chains from one sample sequenced in a study of OX40 agonist ivuxolimab in advanced cancers. Some clones are missing from TCRdb's copy, which holds only in-frame ones; the method was immunoSEQ multiplex PCR. The sample lists some 28,000 clones, 75% to 85% occurring once. The sample was CD4+ or CD8+ T cells sorted from blood, taken in a trial of the OX40 agonist ivuxolimab. The receptors were sampled from an adult with an advanced solid tumor such as melanoma, head and neck, liver or kidney cancer.

This clone turned up a few times. The rearrangement uses TRBV2 and TRBJ1-6, with 9 bases matching TRBD1. This CDR3 spans 15 amino acids. V shed 7 bases and J 7 bases; nucleotides not matched to a gene: 8. Germline CDR1 SNHLY, CDR2 FYNNEI. Here the CDR3 reads CASKRDRVQNSPLHF. Written as DNA, the CDR3 is TGTGCCAGCAAAAGGGACAGGGTACAGAATTCACCCCTCCACTTT.

Only one count was recorded for this clone. The genes are TRBV25-1 and TRBJ2-3; D perhaps matches TRBD2 (5 bases). Germline CDR1 reads MGHDK; CDR2 reads SYGVNS. There are 13 residues in the CDR3. V lost 6 bases and J 4 bases, leaving 11 bases between the germline ends. CDR3 bases: TGTGCCAGCAGCCGCGGAGGCGCAGATACGCAGTATTTT. Translation gives CASSRGGADTQYF.